Included here is one TCR beta chain sequence, with context. Its cognate antigen is unknown. The data belong to a study of post-analysis software for immune sequencing data. The authors incorporated unique molecular identifiers into the TCR beta cDNA libraries. Some 500,000 cDNA molecules were obtained from roughly 1 to 10 million T cells. One entry per CDR3 protein results from TCRdb running MiXCR on the PCR reads. The data contain about 540,000 distinct CDR3 sequences, 34% of them singletons. Study-wide results and limits: Patients carried four or five TRBV segments more frequently than controls did, and TRBV5-6, TRBV5-1 and TRBV20-1 were among them. Controls had significantly higher normalized Chao1 diversity than multiple sclerosis patients. Samples from a shared batch, those prepared together, strongly co-clustered by F measure.

The CDR3 length is 12 residues. V was shortened by 3 bases and J by 7 bases, with 4 bases between the two germline ends. The germline V gene has CDR1 SGHVS and CDR2 FQNEAQ. This receptor was taken from a girl between 2 and 17 years old with multiple sclerosis. The V call is TRBV7-8, the J call TRBJ1-6; no reliable D call. Sequencing input: blood. CDR3 bases: TGTGCCAGCAGCTTCGCGAATTCACCCCTCCACTTT. This gives the protein CASSFANSPLHF.